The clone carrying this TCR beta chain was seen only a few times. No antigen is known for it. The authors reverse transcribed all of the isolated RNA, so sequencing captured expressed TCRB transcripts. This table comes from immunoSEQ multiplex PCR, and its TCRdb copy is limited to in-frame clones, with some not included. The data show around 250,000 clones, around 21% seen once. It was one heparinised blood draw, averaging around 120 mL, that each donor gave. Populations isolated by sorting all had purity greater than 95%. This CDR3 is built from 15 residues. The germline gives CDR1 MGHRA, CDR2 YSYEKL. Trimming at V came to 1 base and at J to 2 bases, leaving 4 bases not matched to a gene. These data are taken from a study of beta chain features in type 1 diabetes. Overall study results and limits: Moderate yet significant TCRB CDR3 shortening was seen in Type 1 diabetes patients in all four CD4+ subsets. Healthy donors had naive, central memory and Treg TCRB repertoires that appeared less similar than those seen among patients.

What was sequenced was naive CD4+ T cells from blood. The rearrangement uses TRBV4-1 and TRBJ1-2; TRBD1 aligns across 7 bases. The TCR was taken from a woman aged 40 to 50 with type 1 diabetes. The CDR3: CASSQGEDRNYGYTF. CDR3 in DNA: TGCGCCAGCAGCCAAGGTGAGGACAGGAACTATGGCTACACCTTC.